The 21 T cell receptor beta chains presented below share a single source sample, sequenced in a study of T cell responses to AZD1222 COVID-19 vaccine. Here immunoSEQ multiplex PCR was the method, and the copy in TCRdb shows in-frame clones only, minus some. The profile shows about 190,000 clones, around 92% of them singletons. The specimen was peripheral blood, collected on day 0 of AZD1222 vaccination. The receptors were sampled from an adult in good health.

This clone was recorded only once. The rearrangement uses TRBV19 and TRBJ1-2, with D possibly being TRBD1 (5 bases). V was clipped by 2 bases and J by 6 bases, with 16 bases between them. Germline V gives CDR1 LNHDA, CDR2 SQIVND (reference sequence). The CDR3 runs to 15 residues. The DNA for the CDR3 is TGTGCCAGTAGTATATCTAGTCCAGGGCCAGATGGCTACACCTTC. It is translated as CASSISSPGPDGYTF.

The chain combines TRBV5-4 with TRBJ2-7; perhaps TRBD1 as D (6 bases). Per germline, CDR1 SGHNT and CDR2 YYREEE (reference sequence). The V end lost 4 bases, the J end lost 2 bases, and 16 bases lay between the germline ends. This CDR3 has 15 amino acids. CDR3 DNA sequence: TGTGCCAGCAGCGCCCGACAGGTTTGGCCCTACGAGCAGTACTTC. Translated: CASSARQVWPYEQYF.

The chain combines TRBV28 with TRBJ1-5, with D tentatively TRBD1 (6 bases). V lost 6 bases, J lost 6 bases, and 12 bases lay in between. Germline values: CDR1 MDHEN, CDR2 SYDVKM. This CDR3 is built from 13 residues. CDR3: CASRGGAAQPQHF. The CDR3 DNA reads TGTGCCAGCAGAGGGGGGGCGGCTCAGCCCCAGCATTTT.

The chain employs TRBV19 and TRBJ1-1; unclear D gene. This CDR3 spans 12 amino acids. Germline V gene data show CDR1 as LNHDA and CDR2 as SQIVND (reference sequence). Trimming removed 5 bases from V and 6 bases from J, with 10 bases in between. The CDR3 bases are TGTGCCAGTAGTCCGAAAAGGGCTGAAGCTTTCTTT. The encoded protein is CASSPKRAEAFF.

This clone was recorded once. This chain connects TRBV14 to TRBJ1-2; D is unresolved. This CDR3 has 13 amino acids. The V gene lost 3 bases and the J gene lost 4 bases, with 9 bases spanning the gap. Germline V lookup: CDR1 SGHDN, CDR2 FVKESK. For the CDR3, the DNA is TGTGCCAGCAGCCAGATGGACGTCTATGGCTACACCTTC. Protein product: CASSQMDVYGYTF.

In regard to this clone: Additional DNA sequences in this sample encode the identical CDR3. This sequence joins TRBV27 and TRBJ1-6; no definite D call. CDR3 size: 13 residues. The ends were cut back, 4 bases at V and 2 bases at J, with 3 bases in the middle. Germline lookup yields CDR1 MNHEY and CDR2 SMNVEV (reference sequence). CDR3 protein: CASSYTYNSPLHF. CDR3 coding DNA: TGTGCCAGCAGTTATACCTATAATTCACCCCTCCACTTT.

The chain links TRBV19 to TRBJ1-2, with TRBD1 matching over 7 bases. The CDR3 has 14 amino acids. Germline CDR1 is LNHDA and CDR2 is SQIVND (reference sequence). Trimming at V came to 7 bases and at J to 5 bases, leaving 10 bases not matched to a gene. CDR3 in DNA: TGTGCCAGTAAGCGGACAGGAGAAGGATATGGCTACACCTTC. Its protein is CASKRTGEGYGYTF.

V usage is TRBV7-2 and J usage is TRBJ2-2; D not resolved. CDR1 and CDR2 from the germline V gene are SGHTA and FQGNSA. Trimming pared 2 bases from V and 0 bases from J, leaving 4 bases between. This CDR3 spans 14 amino acids. Written as DNA, the CDR3 is TGTGCCAGCAGCTTACTGGCGAACACCGGGGAGCTGTTTTTT. Translating it yields CASSLLANTGELFF.

The chain joins TRBV12-3 or TRBV12-4 to TRBJ1-1; D is unclear. V lost 3 bases, J lost 6 bases, and 5 bases lay in between. CDR3 length equals 11 residues. Here the CDR3 reads CASSLSSEAFF. The CDR3 region has the DNA TGTGCCAGCAGTTTGAGTTCTGAAGCTTTCTTT.

The chain is built from TRBV19 and TRBJ1-5; 10 bases fit TRBD1. The germline CDR1 and CDR2 sequences are LNHDA and SQIVND (reference sequence). The CDR3 spans 17 residues. J gave up 2 bases and V 0 bases, and 4 bases lay outside the gene matches. The CDR3 DNA is TGTGCCAGTAGTATAGATCCGGGACAGGGGCGCAATCAGCCCCAGCATTTT. This gives the protein CASSIDPGQGRNQPQHF.

This clone occurred once. V is TRBV18 and J is TRBJ2-3; 10 bases align to TRBD2. The CDR3 extends over 17 amino acids. J gave up 2 bases and V 6 bases, and 11 bases lay outside the gene matches. Germline V gene lookup returns CDR1 KGHSH and CDR2 LQKENI. The CDR3 sequence is CASSLIPTSGVTDTQYF. CDR3 coding DNA: TGTGCCAGCTCCCTAATTCCTACTAGCGGGGTCACAGATACGCAGTATTTT.

This clone was found once. V usage is TRBV10-3 and J usage is TRBJ2-5; 9 nucleotides match TRBD1. CDR1 is ENHRY, CDR2 SYGVKD, per germline. The CDR3 is 14 amino acids. The V gene end was trimmed by 0 bases and the J gene end by 4 bases; junction bases not matched to a gene: 0. In DNA, the CDR3 is TGTGCCATCAGTGAGTCGACAGGGGGAGAGACCCAGTACTTC. Protein: CAISESTGGETQYF.

To note about this clone: The CDR3 end shows no conserved phenylalanine or tryptophan, and so a read error is likely. The DNA is left out, because the CDR3 cannot be placed on it with certainty; the CDR3 is given as TCRdb lists it. The chain joins TRBV2 to TRBJ1-1. The CDR3 spans 8 residues, counting both ends. From germline, CDR1 is SNHLY and CDR2 FYNNEI. The CDR3 reads CASMEHGG.

The chain carries TRBV27 and TRBJ1-3; D is perhaps TRBD1 (6 bases). Trimming removed 8 bases from V and 4 bases from J, with 15 bases in between. The CDR3 runs to 14 residues. The germline CDR1 and CDR2 sequences are MNHEY and SMNVEV (reference sequence). The CDR3 sequence: CASRAGTTGNTIYF. As DNA, the CDR3 is TGTGCCAGCCGGGCCGGGACAACGGGAAACACCATATATTTT.

The gene calls are TRBV5-1 and TRBJ2-3; 9 bases fit TRBD1. The germline V gene has CDR1 SGHRS and CDR2 YFSETQ. This CDR3 is 13 amino acids long. With 6 bases clipped from V and 4 bases from J, the junction kept 3 bases outside the gene matches. CDR3 coding DNA: TGCGCCAGCAACAACAGGGGGCCAGATACGCAGTATTTT. Protein sequence: CASNNRGPDTQYF.

The chain combines TRBV7-7 with TRBJ2-5, with 9 nucleotides matching TRBD1. CDR3 length: 16 residues. Trimming removed 4 bases from V and 5 bases from J; junction bases left unmatched: 11. Germline CDR1 reads SSHAT; CDR2 reads FNYEAQ (reference sequence). The CDR3 reads CASSSITGGPGETQYF. As DNA, the CDR3 is TGTGCCAGCAGCTCTATTACAGGGGGCCCGGGGGAGACCCAGTACTTC.

The chain uses TRBV6-5 and TRBJ2-7; 8 positions agree with TRBD1. This CDR3 spans 14 amino acids. The germline gives CDR1 MNHEY, CDR2 SVGAGI. The V gene end was trimmed by 2 bases and the J gene end by 3 bases; junction bases not matched to a gene: 3. In DNA form, the CDR3 reads TGTGCCAGCAGTTACCGGGACAGGCACTACGAGCAGTACTTC. Translating gives CASSYRDRHYEQYF.

This clone has only one observation. The chain is built from TRBV5-1 and TRBJ1-1; no clear D. The V gene lost 1 base and the J gene lost 4 bases, with 20 bases spanning the gap. CDR1 and CDR2 from the germline V gene are SGHRS and YFSETQ. The CDR3 has 17 residues. The CDR3 coding sequence is TGCGCCAGCAGCTTGACTCTTCTAGGGAACCGTGGCACTGAAGCTTTCTTT. Translation gives CASSLTLLGNRGTEAFF. Looking up the rest from reference TRBV5-1 and TRBJ1-1 gives the full variable domain: KAGVTQTPRYLIKTRGQQVTLSCSPISGHRSVSWYQQTPGQGLQFLFEYFSETQRNKGNFPGRFSGRQFSNSRSEMNVSTLELGDSALYLCASSLTLLGNRGTEAFFGQGTRLTVV.

This chain links TRBV5-6 with TRBJ2-7; D unresolved. This CDR3 is 13 amino acids long. Between the trimmed V and J ends, which lost 4 bases and 0 bases, there was a span of 8 bases. Germline V gene data show CDR1 as SGHDT and CDR2 as YYEEEE. The CDR3 protein is CASSPDTSYEQYF. CDR3 nucleotide sequence: TGTGCCAGCAGCCCGGATACCTCCTACGAGCAGTACTTC.

This chain joins TRBV4-2 and TRBJ2-3; 8 positions match TRBD2. V lost 0 bases, J lost 11 bases, and 4 bases stayed unmatched. CDR1 and CDR2 from the germline V gene are LGHNA and YNFKEQ. The CDR3 runs 13 residues. The CDR3 here is CASSQDRAGGQYF. CDR3 coding DNA: TGTGCCAGCAGCCAAGATCGGGCGGGGGGGCAGTATTTT.

The gene calls are TRBV4-2 and TRBJ1-2, with D possibly TRBD1 on 5 matching bases. This CDR3 region has 14 residues. Germline V lookup: CDR1 LGHNA, CDR2 YNFKEQ. V was cut by 0 bases and J by 2 bases, with 7 bases left in between. CDR3 sequence reads: CASSQDAGNYGYTF. As DNA, the CDR3 is TGTGCCAGCAGCCAAGATGCAGGGAACTATGGCTACACCTTC.